This T cell receptor (beta chain) was sequenced in a study of cytomegalovirus exposure and HLA in healthy donors. This clone is termed large. With 0 bases clipped from V and 8 bases from J, the junction kept 4 bases outside the gene matches. This CDR3 is 16 amino acids long. Germline lookup yields CDR1 MNHNS and CDR2 SASEGT. TCRdb's copy holds only in-frame clones and misses some; the assay was immunoSEQ multiplex PCR. The sample has around 71,000 clones; approximately 94% are singletons. V is TRBV6-1 and J is TRBJ2-1, with 13 bases identical to TRBD2. This TCR was recovered from a man younger than 30 in good health and CMV-seropositive. The specimen sequenced was PBMCs. The CDR3 sequence: CASSEAGTSGVDEQFF. The CDR3 nucleotides read TGTGCCAGCAGTGAAGCCGGGACTAGCGGGGTGGATGAGCAGTTCTTC.